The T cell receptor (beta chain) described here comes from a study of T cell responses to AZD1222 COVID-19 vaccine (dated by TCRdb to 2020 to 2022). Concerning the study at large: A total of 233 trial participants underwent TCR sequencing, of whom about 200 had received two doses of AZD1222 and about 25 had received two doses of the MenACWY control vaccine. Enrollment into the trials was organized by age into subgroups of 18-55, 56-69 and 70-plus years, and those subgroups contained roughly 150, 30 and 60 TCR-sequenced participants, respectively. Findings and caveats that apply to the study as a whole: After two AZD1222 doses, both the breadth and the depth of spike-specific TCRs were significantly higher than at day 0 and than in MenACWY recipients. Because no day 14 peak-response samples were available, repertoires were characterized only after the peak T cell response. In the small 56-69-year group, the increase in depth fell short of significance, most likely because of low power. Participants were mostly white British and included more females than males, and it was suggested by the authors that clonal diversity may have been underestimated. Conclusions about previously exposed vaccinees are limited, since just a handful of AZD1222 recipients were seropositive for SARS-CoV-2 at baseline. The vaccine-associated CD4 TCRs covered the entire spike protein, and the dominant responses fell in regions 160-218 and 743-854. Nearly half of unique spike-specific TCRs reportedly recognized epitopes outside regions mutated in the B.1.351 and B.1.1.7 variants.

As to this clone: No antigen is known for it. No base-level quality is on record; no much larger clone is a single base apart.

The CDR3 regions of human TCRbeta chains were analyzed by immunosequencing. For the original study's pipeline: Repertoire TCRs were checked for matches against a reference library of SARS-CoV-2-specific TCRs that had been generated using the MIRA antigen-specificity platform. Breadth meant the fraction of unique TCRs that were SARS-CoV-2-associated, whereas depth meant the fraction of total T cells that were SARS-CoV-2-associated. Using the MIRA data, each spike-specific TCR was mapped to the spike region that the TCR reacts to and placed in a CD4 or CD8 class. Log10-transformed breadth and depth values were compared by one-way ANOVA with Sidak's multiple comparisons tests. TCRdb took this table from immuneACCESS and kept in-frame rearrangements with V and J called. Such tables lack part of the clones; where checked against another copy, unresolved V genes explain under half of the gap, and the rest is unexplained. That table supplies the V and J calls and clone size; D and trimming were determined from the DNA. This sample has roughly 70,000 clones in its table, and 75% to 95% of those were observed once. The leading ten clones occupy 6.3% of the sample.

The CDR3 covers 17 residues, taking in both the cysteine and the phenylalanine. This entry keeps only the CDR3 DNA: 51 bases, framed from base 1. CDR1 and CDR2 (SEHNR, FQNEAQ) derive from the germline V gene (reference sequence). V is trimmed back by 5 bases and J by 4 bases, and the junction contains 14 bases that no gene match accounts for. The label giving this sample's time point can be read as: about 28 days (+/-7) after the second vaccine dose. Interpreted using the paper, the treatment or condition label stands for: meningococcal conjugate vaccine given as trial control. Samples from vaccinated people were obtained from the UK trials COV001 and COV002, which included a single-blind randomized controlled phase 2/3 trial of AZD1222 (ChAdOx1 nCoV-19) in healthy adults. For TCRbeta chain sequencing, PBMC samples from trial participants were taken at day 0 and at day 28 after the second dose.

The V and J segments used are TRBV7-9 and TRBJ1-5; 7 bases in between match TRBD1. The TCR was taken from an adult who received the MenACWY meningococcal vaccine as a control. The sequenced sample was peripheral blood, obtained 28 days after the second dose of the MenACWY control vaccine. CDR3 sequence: CASSPGPAGDRNQPQHF. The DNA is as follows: TGTGCCAGCAGCCCGGGACCCGCTGGGGACAGAAATCAGCCCCAGCATTTT.